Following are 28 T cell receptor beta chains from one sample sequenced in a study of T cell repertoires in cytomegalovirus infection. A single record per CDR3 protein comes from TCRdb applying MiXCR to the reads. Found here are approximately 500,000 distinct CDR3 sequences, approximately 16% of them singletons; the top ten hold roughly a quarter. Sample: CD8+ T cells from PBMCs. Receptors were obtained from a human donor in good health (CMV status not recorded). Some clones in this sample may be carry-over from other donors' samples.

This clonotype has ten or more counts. DNA of the CDR3: TGTGCCAGCAGCTTAGCCGCCGGATACCAAGAGACCCAGTACTTC. Translating it yields CASSLAAGYQETQYF. V and J are TRBV7-8 and TRBJ2-5; D remains ambiguous. CDR3 length: 15 residues. Germline V CDR1 and CDR2: SGHVS, FQNEAQ. V dropped 0 bases and J dropped 0 bases, with 8 bases sitting between them.

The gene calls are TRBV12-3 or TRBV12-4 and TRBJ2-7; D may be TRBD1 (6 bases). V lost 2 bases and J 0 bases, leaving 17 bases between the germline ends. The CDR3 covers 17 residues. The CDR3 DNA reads TGTGCCAGCAGTTTAACAGGGCGGAGGCCCAGCTCCTACGAGCAGTACTTC. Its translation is CASSLTGRRPSSYEQYF.

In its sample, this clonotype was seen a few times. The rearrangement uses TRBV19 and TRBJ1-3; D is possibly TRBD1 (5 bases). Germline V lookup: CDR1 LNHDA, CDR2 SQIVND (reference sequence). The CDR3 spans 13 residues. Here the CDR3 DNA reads TGTGCTGCGATCGGGGCCTCTGGAAACACCATATATTTT. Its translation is CAAIGASGNTIYF.

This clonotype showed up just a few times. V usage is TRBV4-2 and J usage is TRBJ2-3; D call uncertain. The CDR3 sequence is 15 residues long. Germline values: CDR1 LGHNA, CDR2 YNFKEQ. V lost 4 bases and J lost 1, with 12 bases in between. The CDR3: CASSPGLGRTDTQYF. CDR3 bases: TGTGCCAGCAGCCCCGGGCTCGGTCGCACAGATACGCAGTATTTT.

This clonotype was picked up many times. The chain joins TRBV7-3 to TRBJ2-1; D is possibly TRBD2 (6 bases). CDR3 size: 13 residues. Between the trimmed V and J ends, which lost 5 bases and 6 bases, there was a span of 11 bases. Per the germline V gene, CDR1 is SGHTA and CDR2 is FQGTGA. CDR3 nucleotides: TGTGCCAGCAGCCTGACTAGGACCAATGAGCAGTTCTTC. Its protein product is CASSLTRTNEQFF.

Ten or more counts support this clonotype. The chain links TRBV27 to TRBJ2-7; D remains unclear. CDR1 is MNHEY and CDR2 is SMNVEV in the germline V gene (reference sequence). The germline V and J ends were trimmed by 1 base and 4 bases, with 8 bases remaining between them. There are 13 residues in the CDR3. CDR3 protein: CASSLYSGYEQYF. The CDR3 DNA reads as TGTGCCAGCAGTTTATATTCCGGGTACGAGCAGTACTTC.

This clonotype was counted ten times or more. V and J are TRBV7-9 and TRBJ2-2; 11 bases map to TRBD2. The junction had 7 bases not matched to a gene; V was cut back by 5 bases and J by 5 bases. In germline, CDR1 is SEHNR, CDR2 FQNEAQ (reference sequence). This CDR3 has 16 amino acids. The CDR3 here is CASSLTSGSVTGELFF. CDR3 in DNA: TGTGCCAGCAGCCTTACTAGCGGGAGCGTGACCGGGGAGCTGTTTTTT.

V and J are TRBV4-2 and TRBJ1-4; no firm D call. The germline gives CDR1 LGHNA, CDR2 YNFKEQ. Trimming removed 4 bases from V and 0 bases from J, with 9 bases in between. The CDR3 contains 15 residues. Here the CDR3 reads CASSPPRSTNEKLFF. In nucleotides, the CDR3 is TGTGCCAGCAGCCCTCCCCGTTCAACTAATGAAAAACTGTTTTTT.

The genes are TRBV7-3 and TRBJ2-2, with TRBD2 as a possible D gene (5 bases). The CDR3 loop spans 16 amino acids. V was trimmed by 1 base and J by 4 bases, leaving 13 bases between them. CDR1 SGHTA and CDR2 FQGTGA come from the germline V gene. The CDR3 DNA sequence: TGTGCCAGCAGCTTAATAGGACTTCCCCCCACCGGGGAGCTGTTTTTT. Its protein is CASSLIGLPPTGELFF.

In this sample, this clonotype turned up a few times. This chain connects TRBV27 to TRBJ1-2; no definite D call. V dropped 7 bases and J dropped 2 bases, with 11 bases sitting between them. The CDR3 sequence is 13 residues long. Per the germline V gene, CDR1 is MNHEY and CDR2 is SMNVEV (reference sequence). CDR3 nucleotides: TGTGCCAGCAAGCGAAAGGCCAACTATGGCTACACCTTC. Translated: CASKRKANYGYTF.

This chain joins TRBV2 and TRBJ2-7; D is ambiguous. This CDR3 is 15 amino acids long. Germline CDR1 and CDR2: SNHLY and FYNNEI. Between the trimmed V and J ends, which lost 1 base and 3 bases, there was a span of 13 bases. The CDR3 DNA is TGTGCCAGCAGTGAAGGGGCAGGACCTAGCTACGAGCAGTACTTC. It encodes CASSEGAGPSYEQYF.

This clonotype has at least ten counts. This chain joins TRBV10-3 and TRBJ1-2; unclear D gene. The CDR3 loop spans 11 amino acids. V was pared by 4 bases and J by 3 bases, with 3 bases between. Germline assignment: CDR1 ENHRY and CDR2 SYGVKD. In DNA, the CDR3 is TGTGCCATCAGTGTTGACTATGGCTACACCTTC. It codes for CAISVDYGYTF.

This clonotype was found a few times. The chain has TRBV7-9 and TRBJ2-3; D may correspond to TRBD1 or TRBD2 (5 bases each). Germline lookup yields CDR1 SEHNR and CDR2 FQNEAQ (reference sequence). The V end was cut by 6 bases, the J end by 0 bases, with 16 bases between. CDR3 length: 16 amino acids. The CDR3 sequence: CASSPLEGLSTDTQYF. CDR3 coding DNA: TGTGCCAGCAGTCCTCTTGAGGGGCTAAGCACAGATACGCAGTATTTT.

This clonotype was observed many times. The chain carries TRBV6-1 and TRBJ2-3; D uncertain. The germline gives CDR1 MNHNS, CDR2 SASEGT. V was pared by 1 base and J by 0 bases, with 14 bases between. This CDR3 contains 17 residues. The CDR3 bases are TGTGCCAGCAGTGAAGGAGTCTACCAAGAGAGCACAGATACGCAGTATTTT. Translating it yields CASSEGVYQESTDTQYF.

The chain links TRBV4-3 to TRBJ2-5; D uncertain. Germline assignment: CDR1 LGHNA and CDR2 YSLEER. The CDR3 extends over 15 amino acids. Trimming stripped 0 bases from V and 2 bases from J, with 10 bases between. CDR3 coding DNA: TGCGCCAGCAGCCAAGATGTAGTCCGTCAAGAGACCCAGTACTTC. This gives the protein CASSQDVVRQETQYF.

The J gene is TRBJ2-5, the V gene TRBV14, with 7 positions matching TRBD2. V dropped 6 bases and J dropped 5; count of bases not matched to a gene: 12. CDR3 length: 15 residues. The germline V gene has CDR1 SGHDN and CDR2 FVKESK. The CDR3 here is CASSPRVGLRETQYF. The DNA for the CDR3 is TGTGCCAGCAGTCCGCGAGTGGGACTAAGGGAGACCCAGTACTTC.

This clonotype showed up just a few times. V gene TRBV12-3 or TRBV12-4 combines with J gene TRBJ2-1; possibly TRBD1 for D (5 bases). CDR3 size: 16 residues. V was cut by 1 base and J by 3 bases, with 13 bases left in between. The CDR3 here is CASSLGLGAHYNEQFF. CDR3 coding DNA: TGTGCCAGCAGTTTAGGTCTAGGGGCACACTACAATGAGCAGTTCTTC.

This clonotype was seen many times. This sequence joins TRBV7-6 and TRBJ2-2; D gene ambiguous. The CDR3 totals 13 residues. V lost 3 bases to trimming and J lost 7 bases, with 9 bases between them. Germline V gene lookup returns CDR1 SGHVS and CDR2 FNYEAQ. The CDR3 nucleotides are TGTGCCAGCAGCTTCTCGGCAGGCGGGGAGCTGTTTTTT. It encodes CASSFSAGGELFF.

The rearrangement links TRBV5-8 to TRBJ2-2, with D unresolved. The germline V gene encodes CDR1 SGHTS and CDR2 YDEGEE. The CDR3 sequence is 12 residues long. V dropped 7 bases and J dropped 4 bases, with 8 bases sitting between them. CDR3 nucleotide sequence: TGTGCCAGCCTCTATGCCACCGGGGAGCTGTTTTTT. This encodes CASLYATGELFF.

The CDR3 DNA sequence: TGTGCCAGCAGCGCCGGGACAGCGCCTTCCTACGAGCAGTACTTC. Its translation is CASSAGTAPSYEQYF. The chain links TRBV9 to TRBJ2-7; 7 bases agree with TRBD1. The V and J ends lost 3 bases and 1 base, in that order; junction bases with no gene match: 7. Germline-derived CDR1 and CDR2 are SGDLS and YYNGEE. This CDR3 contains 15 residues.

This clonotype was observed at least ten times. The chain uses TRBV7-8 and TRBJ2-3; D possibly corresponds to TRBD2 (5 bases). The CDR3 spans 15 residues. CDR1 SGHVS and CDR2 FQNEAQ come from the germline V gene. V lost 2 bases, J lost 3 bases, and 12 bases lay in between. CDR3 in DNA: TGTGCCAGCAGCTTATCGAGGACTGCAACAGATACGCAGTATTTT. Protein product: CASSLSRTATDTQYF.

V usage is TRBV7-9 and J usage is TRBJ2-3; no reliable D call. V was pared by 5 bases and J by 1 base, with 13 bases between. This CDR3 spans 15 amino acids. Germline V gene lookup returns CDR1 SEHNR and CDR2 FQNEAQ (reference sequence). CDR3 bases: TGTGCCAGCAGCCCCCCCACCTGGGGCACAGATACGCAGTATTTT. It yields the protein CASSPPTWGTDTQYF. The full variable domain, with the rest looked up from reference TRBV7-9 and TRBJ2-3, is DTGVSQNPRHKITKRGQNVTFRCDPISEHNRLYWYRQTLGQGPEFLTYFQNEAQLEKSRLLSDRFSAERPKGSFSTLEIQRTEQGDSAMYLCASSPPTWGTDTQYFGPGTRLTVL.

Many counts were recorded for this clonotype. CDR3 sequence: CSVEGRGTTEAFF. The CDR3 DNA sequence: TGCAGCGTTGAAGGGCGGGGGACCACTGAAGCTTTCTTT. The V call is TRBV29-1, the J call TRBJ1-1; tentative D call: TRBD1 (5 bases). V lost 1 base to trimming and J lost 4 bases, with 10 bases between them. The CDR3 extends over 13 amino acids. Germline V gene data show CDR1 as SQVTM and CDR2 as ANQGSEA.

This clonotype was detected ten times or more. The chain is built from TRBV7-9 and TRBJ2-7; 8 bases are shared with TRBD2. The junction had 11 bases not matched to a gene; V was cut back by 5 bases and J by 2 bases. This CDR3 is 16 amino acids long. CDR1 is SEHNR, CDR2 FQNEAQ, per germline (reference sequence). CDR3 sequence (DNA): TGTGCCAGCAGCCAACCGGGGGGGACCGACCCCTACGAGCAGTACTTC. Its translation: CASSQPGGTDPYEQYF.

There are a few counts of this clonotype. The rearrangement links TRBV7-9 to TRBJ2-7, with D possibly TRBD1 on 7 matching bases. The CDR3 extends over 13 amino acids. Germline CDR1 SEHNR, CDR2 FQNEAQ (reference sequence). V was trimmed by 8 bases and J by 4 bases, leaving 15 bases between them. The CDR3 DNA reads TGTGCCAGCGAGGGGGCAGGGGGGTACGAGCAGTACTTC. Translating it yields CASEGAGGYEQYF.

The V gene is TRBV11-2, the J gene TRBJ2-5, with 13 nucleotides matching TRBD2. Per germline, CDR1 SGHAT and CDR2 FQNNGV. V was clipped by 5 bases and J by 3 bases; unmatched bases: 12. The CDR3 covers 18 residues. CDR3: CASSRRLAGGRAEETQYF. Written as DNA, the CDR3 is TGTGCCAGCAGCAGGCGACTAGCGGGAGGAAGGGCGGAAGAGACCCAGTACTTC.

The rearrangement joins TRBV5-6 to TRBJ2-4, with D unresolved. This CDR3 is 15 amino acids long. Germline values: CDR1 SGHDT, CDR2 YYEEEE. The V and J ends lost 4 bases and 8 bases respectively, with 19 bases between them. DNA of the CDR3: TGTGCCAGCAGCGCCTACAGCGCAGGCGTGTACATTCAGTACTTC. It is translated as CASSAYSAGVYIQYF.

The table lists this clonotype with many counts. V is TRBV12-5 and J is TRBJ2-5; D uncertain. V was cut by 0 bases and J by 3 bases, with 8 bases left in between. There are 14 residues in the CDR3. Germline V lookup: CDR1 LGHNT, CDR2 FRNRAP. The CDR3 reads CASGLVPEEETQYF. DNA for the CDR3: TGTGCTAGTGGTTTGGTACCCGAGGAAGAGACCCAGTACTTC.